This TCR beta chain was identified in a study of cytomegalovirus exposure and HLA in healthy donors. Across the whole study: An earlier analysis identified 120 million or so unique TCR beta sequences in 150 million to 200 million T cells.

The PCR employed 60 Vbeta primers together with 13 Jbeta primers. The protocol was immunoSEQ multiplex PCR, while the TCRdb copy is restricted to in-frame clones and leaves out a portion. Found here are roughly 150,000 clones, 50% to 75% of them singletons; the top ten hold 3%. Per the germline V gene, CDR1 is MGHRA and CDR2 is YSYEKL. V was trimmed by 3 bases and J by 8 bases, leaving 23 bases between them. The CDR3 is 17 residues long. This clone turned up a few times. The sample comprised PBMCs. This sequence joins TRBV4-1 and TRBJ2-1, with a tentative D call TRBD2 (5 bases). The TCR sequence derives from a woman younger than 45 in good health and CMV-seropositive. The CDR3 bases are TGCGCCAGCAGCCACCTTACCCGGGCCCGGGGAGTTGATGAGCAGTTCTTC. This codes for CASSHLTRARGVDEQFF.